Below are 22 T cell receptor beta chains sequenced from a single sample in a study of early T cells in non-severe SARS-CoV-2 infection. MiXCR, run by TCRdb on the 5' RACE reads, gives a single entry per CDR3 protein. Here the sample spans tens of thousands of distinct CDR3 sequences, 12% being singletons. Sequenced material: whole blood. These receptors all stem from an adult who was a healthcare worker with PCR-confirmed SARS-CoV-2 infection or an uninfected control (not recorded which).

Details on this clonotype: A much larger clone differs by one base, so this may be a read error. The chain joins TRBV21-1 to TRBJ2-1; the D call of TRBD2 is as the table states it, not checked on the DNA. TRBV21-1 is a documented pseudogene. The CDR3 length is 15 residues. CDR3 coding DNA: TGTGCCTGCAATATAAGAGTTTCGGGAGACAATGAGCAGTTCTTC. Translation gives CACNIRVSGDNEQFF.

This clonotype appeared many times. V gene TRBV5-1 combines with J gene TRBJ2-5; TRBD2 matches 8 bases. Germline V CDR1 and CDR2: SGHRS, YFSETQ. The ends lost 4 bases at V and 2 bases at J; junction bases unmatched: 10. The CDR3 totals 16 residues. CDR3 loop: CASSGKAGLGQETQYF. CDR3 coding DNA: TGCGCCAGCAGCGGTAAGGCGGGACTAGGACAAGAGACCCAGTACTTC.

This clonotype turned up a few times. This chain connects TRBV11-2 to TRBJ2-2; no definite D call. This CDR3 has 15 amino acids. Trimming left V 5 bases short and J 0 bases short, with 10 bases between. In germline, CDR1 is SGHAT, CDR2 FQNNGV. The CDR3 here is CASSRVGSNTGELFF. The CDR3 nucleotides read TGTGCCAGCAGCCGGGTCGGATCGAACACCGGGGAGCTGTTTTTT.

This clonotype showed up many times. V usage is TRBV30 and J usage is TRBJ2-2; no clear D. The germline V gene has CDR1 GTSNPN and CDR2 SVGIG (reference sequence). CDR3 length equals 12 residues. Between the trimmed V and J ends, which lost 0 bases and 9 bases, there was a span of 8 bases. The CDR3 region has the DNA TGTGCCTGGAGTGTAGGGTCCTGGGAGCTGTTTTTT. Its translation: CAWSVGSWELFF.

This clonotype has a count of ten or more. CDR3 protein: CSARAGAGYTF. The CDR3 DNA sequence: TGCAGTGCTAGAGCAGGTGCTGGCTACACCTTC. The J gene is TRBJ1-2, the V gene TRBV20-1; D gene unclear. In germline, CDR1 is DFQATT, CDR2 SNEGSKA (reference sequence). This CDR3 spans 11 amino acids. The V end was cut by 1 base, the J end by 7 bases, with 7 bases between.

This clonotype was recorded a few times. Because it lacks the conserved phenylalanine or tryptophan at the end, this CDR3 is likely a read error. The chain couples TRBV4-3 to TRBJ1-2; D is unclear. V was trimmed by 0 bases and J by 8 bases, leaving 7 bases between them. The CDR3 extends over 12 amino acids. Germline CDR1 reads LGHNA; CDR2 reads YSLEER. The CDR3 bases are TGCGCCAGCAGCCAAGATGAGGAGGGCTACACCCTC. Translation gives CASSQDEEGYTL.

This clonotype was picked up many times. This chain joins TRBV18 and TRBJ1-1; no firm D call. The CDR3 length is 14 residues. Germline CDR1 is KGHSH and CDR2 is LQKENI. The V end lost 6 bases, the J end lost 0 bases, and 11 bases lay between the germline ends. CDR3 amino acids: CASSHGWVNTEAFF. The CDR3 DNA is TGTGCCAGCTCCCACGGCTGGGTGAACACTGAAGCTTTCTTT.

This clonotype was observed many times. V gene TRBV11-2 combines with J gene TRBJ2-5; 7 positions match TRBD2. With V trimmed by 3 bases and J by 4 bases, 8 bases remained unmatched. Germline V CDR1 and CDR2: SGHAT, FQNNGV. The CDR3 spans 15 residues. CDR3 nucleotide sequence: TGTGCCAGCAGCTTCACCGGGGGGTCGGGAGAGACCCAGTACTTC. Translation gives CASSFTGGSGETQYF.

This chain connects TRBV29-1 to TRBJ2-3; a weak D match, TRBD2 (6 bases). The length of the CDR3 is 12 residues. Trimming left V 5 bases short and J 1 base short, with 7 bases between. Germline lookup yields CDR1 SQVTM and CDR2 ANQGSEA. CDR3 sequence reads: CSVSGGTDTQYF. CDR3 nucleotide sequence: TGCAGCGTTTCGGGGGGCACAGATACGCAGTATTTT.

This clonotype was seen ten or more times. The chain couples TRBV12-3 or TRBV12-4 to TRBJ2-3, with D unclear. The germline V and J ends were trimmed by 1 base and 1 base, with 0 bases remaining between them. The CDR3 sequence is 12 residues long. The CDR3 DNA reads TGTGCCAGCAGTTTAGGCACAGATACGCAGTATTTT. Encoded protein: CASSLGTDTQYF.

V usage is TRBV6-5 and J usage is TRBJ1-4; the D is unclear. V gave up 6 bases and J gave up 8 bases, with 16 bases separating them. The CDR3 runs 14 residues. CDR1 is MNHEY, CDR2 SVGAGI, per germline. CDR3 in amino acids: CASSPALPREKLFF. The CDR3 DNA is TGTGCCAGCAGCCCGGCCTTACCCCGGGAAAAACTGTTTTTT.

CDR3 sequence (DNA): TGTGCCAGCAGCGAGAGCAGGAGCTCCTACGAGCAGTACTTC. Its protein product is CASSESRSSYEQYF. This chain connects TRBV7-3 to TRBJ2-7; D remains unclear. The CDR3 has 14 amino acids. V dropped 5 bases and J dropped 0 bases, with 11 bases sitting between them. Germline loops: CDR1 SGHTA, CDR2 FQGTGA.

The V gene is TRBV20-1, the J gene TRBJ2-7; D remains ambiguous. The CDR3 consists of 14 residues. Germline lookup yields CDR1 DFQATT and CDR2 SNEGSKA (reference sequence). V gave up 0 bases and J gave up 2 bases, with 11 bases separating them. CDR3 protein: CSARDLSGPYEQYF. The CDR3 nucleotides are TGCAGTGCTAGAGATTTGTCAGGACCCTACGAGCAGTACTTC.

This clonotype has more than one count but fewer than ten. The rearrangement uses TRBV9 and TRBJ1-5; D not certain. The V end was cut by 3 bases, the J end by 0 bases, with 25 bases between. The CDR3 runs to 20 residues. Germline lookup yields CDR1 SGDLS and CDR2 YYNGEE. The CDR3 loop is CASSACRPPKTEYSNQPQHF. As DNA, the CDR3 is TGTGCCAGCAGCGCATGCCGTCCTCCTAAGACGGAATATAGCAATCAGCCCCAGCATTTT.

This clonotype was picked up many times. CDR3 DNA: TGTGCCAGCAATCAACAGGGTACTCAGCCCCAGCATTTT. It codes for CASNQQGTQPQHF. The chain combines TRBV12-3 or TRBV12-4 with TRBJ1-5, with a tentative D call TRBD1 (6 bases). Trimming shortened V by 7 bases and J by 6 bases, and 13 bases separated the two germline ends. This CDR3 spans 13 amino acids.

At least ten counts were recorded for this clonotype. The J gene is TRBJ2-3, the V gene TRBV30; no clear D. This CDR3 has 12 amino acids. In germline, CDR1 is GTSNPN, CDR2 SVGIG (reference sequence). Between the trimmed V and J ends, which lost 2 bases and 3 bases, there was a span of 6 bases. CDR3 sequence (DNA): TGTGCCTGGAGTCATGGGACAGATACGCAGTATTTT. It translates to CAWSHGTDTQYF.

This clonotype was counted at least ten times. This chain links TRBV7-6 with TRBJ2-1; tentative D call: TRBD1 (5 bases). Trimming removed 5 bases from V and 0 bases from J, with 17 bases in between. This CDR3 has 17 residues. Per the germline V gene, CDR1 is SGHVS and CDR2 is FNYEAQ. The CDR3 here is CASSPLGAAFSYNEQFF. The CDR3 DNA reads TGTGCCAGCAGCCCACTTGGGGCTGCCTTCTCCTACAATGAGCAGTTCTTC.

This clonotype was counted many times. This chain joins TRBV6-5 and TRBJ2-1; 14 nucleotides align to TRBD2. V dropped 2 bases and J dropped 7; count of bases not matched to a gene: 4. Germline CDR1 is MNHEY and CDR2 is SVGAGI. This CDR3 comprises 16 residues. The CDR3 loop is CASSYQGLAGVNEQFF. The CDR3 DNA reads TGTGCCAGCAGTTACCAGGGACTAGCGGGGGTTAATGAGCAGTTCTTC.

This clonotype came up many times. V usage is TRBV4-3 and J usage is TRBJ1-3; D is unresolved. The V and J ends lost 0 bases and 2 bases respectively, with 17 bases between them. Germline values: CDR1 LGHNA, CDR2 YSLEER. The CDR3 contains 18 residues. The CDR3 DNA is TGCGCCAGCAGCCAAGAGGACCCCGTGACCTGGCCTGGAAACACCATATATTTT. Protein: CASSQEDPVTWPGNTIYF.

The V and J genes are TRBV7-2 and TRBJ2-1, with D hard to call. The ends were cut back, 4 bases at V and 9 bases at J, with 10 bases in the middle. Germline V gives CDR1 SGHTA, CDR2 FQGNSA. The CDR3 extends over 12 amino acids. As DNA, the CDR3 is TGTGCCAGCAGCTCGTTCGGTAGTGAGCAGTTCTTC. It translates to CASSSFGSEQFF.

This clonotype has a count of ten or more. The chain couples TRBV27 to TRBJ1-1, with 7 bases fitting TRBD1. V lost 3 bases, J lost 5 bases, and 3 bases stayed unmatched. This CDR3 is built from 13 residues. Germline V gives CDR1 MNHEY, CDR2 SMNVEV (reference sequence). The CDR3 reads CASSFAGGTEAFF. CDR3 DNA: TGTGCCAGCAGTTTTGCAGGGGGGACTGAAGCTTTCTTT.

This clonotype was picked up many times. The chain employs TRBV27 and TRBJ2-7, with a weak D call TRBD1 (5 bases). CDR3 length: 12 amino acids. With 6 bases removed from V and 7 bases from J, the gap between germline ends came to 13 bases. Germline assignment: CDR1 MNHEY and CDR2 SMNVEV (reference sequence). CDR3 in amino acids: CASSHRAGEQYF. CDR3 DNA: TGTGCCAGCAGCCACAGAGCAGGGGAGCAGTACTTC.